The rows below give T cell receptor beta chains drawn from one sample of a study of identical twins. One entry per CDR3 protein, called by TCRdb with MiXCR from the 5' RACE reads. The sample lists some 1,600,000 distinct CDR3 sequences, more than 30% occurring once. Source material: cord blood. Receptors were obtained from a newborn girl in good health. The CDR3 runs from the conserved cysteine through the conserved F or W. Each record gives: V gene, J gene, clone size, D gene, CDR3 DNA, CDR3 protein. D genes are given only for firm matches. The size of a clone is reported for some rows only, either as once, few or many, or as a class for expanded clones.

v_gene: TRBV3-1; j_gene: TRBJ1-2; abundance: .; d_gene: .; CDR3nt: TGTGCCAGCAGCCAAGATGCGCAGCCTAACTATGGCTACACCTTC; CDR3aa: CASSQDAQPNYGYTF
v_gene: TRBV3-1; j_gene: TRBJ2-5; abundance: .; d_gene: TRBD2; CDR3nt: TGTGCCAGCGGACTAGCGGGAGACAATGAGCAGTACTTC; CDR3aa: CASGLAGDNEQYF
v_gene: TRBV6-2/TRBV6-3; j_gene: TRBJ1-2; abundance: many; d_gene: .; CDR3nt: TGTGCCAGCAGTTACAAAAGGGAAGATGGCTACACCTTC; CDR3aa: CASSYKREDGYTF
v_gene: TRBV25-1; j_gene: TRBJ1-2; abundance: .; d_gene: .; CDR3nt: TGTGCCAGCTTGGAAGGGCACTATGGCTACACCTTC; CDR3aa: CASLEGHYGYTF
v_gene: TRBV20-1; j_gene: TRBJ2-1; abundance: few; d_gene: TRBD2; CDR3nt: TGCAGTGCTAGAGATCGTACGCTAGCGGGAGACCATGAGCAGTTCTTC; CDR3aa: CSARDRTLAGDHEQFF
v_gene: TRBV12-3/TRBV12-4; j_gene: TRBJ1-6; abundance: .; d_gene: .; CDR3nt: TGTGCCAGCACCAAAACTGGGGTGGCCCTTAATTCACCCCTCCACTTT; CDR3aa: CASTKTGVALNSPLHF
v_gene: TRBV20-1; j_gene: TRBJ2-3; abundance: few; d_gene: TRBD2; CDR3nt: TGCAGTGCTAACCCCGGGGCGGGGGGCACAGATACGCAGTATTTT; CDR3aa: CSANPGAGGTDTQYF
v_gene: TRBV4-1; j_gene: TRBJ2-6; abundance: .; d_gene: .; CDR3nt: TGCGCCAGCAGCCAAGTCGGCCGCTCTGGGGCCAACGTCCTGACTTTC; CDR3aa: CASSQVGRSGANVLTF
v_gene: TRBV30; j_gene: TRBJ1-1; abundance: few; d_gene: TRBD1; CDR3nt: TGTGCCTGGAGTGTACCCGGGACAGGGGGCTTAGTAGCTTTCTTT; CDR3aa: CAWSVPGTGGLVAFF
v_gene: TRBV20-1; j_gene: TRBJ1-2; abundance: .; d_gene: .; CDR3nt: TGCAGTGCTCTCGACAGGAACTATGGCTACACCTTC; CDR3aa: CSALDRNYGYTF
v_gene: TRBV20-1; j_gene: TRBJ2-3; abundance: few; d_gene: .; CDR3nt: TGCAGTGCTGTTAAAGGCACAGATACGCAGTATTTT; CDR3aa: CSAVKGTDTQYF
v_gene: TRBV14; j_gene: TRBJ2-2; abundance: few; d_gene: TRBD1; CDR3nt: TGTGCCAGCAGCCAACAGGGGGCGAACACCGGGGAGCTGTTTTTT; CDR3aa: CASSQQGANTGELFF
v_gene: TRBV4-1; j_gene: TRBJ2-1; abundance: few; d_gene: TRBD2; CDR3nt: TGCGCCAGCAGCCAAGGCGGACTAGCGGGGGGTTATGAGCAGTTCTTC; CDR3aa: CASSQGGLAGGYEQFF
v_gene: TRBV6-5; j_gene: TRBJ2-7; abundance: few; d_gene: .; CDR3nt: TGTGCCAGCAGCTCACAGGTTTGGAGCTCCTACGAGCAGTACTTC; CDR3aa: CASSSQVWSSYEQYF
v_gene: TRBV6-1; j_gene: TRBJ2-1; abundance: .; d_gene: .; CDR3nt: TGTGCCAGCAGCCTTAACTGGCCTACTGGCTCCTACAATGAGCAGTTCTTC; CDR3aa: CASSLNWPTGSYNEQFF
v_gene: TRBV2; j_gene: TRBJ2-3; abundance: .; d_gene: .; CDR3nt: TGTGCCAGCAGCCAAAGACAGGCCCCCACAGATACGCAGTATTTT; CDR3aa: CASSQRQAPTDTQYF
v_gene: TRBV5-1; j_gene: TRBJ2-7; abundance: few; d_gene: TRBD1; CDR3nt: TGCGCCAGCAGAGCAAAGGACAGGGGCCACGAGCAGTACTTC; CDR3aa: CASRAKDRGHEQYF
v_gene: TRBV28; j_gene: TRBJ2-7; abundance: .; d_gene: .; CDR3nt: TGTGCCAGCAGTTTACACCTAGCCTCCTTATCCTACGAGCAGTACTTC; CDR3aa: CASSLHLASLSYEQYF
v_gene: TRBV30; j_gene: TRBJ2-7; abundance: few; d_gene: TRBD1; CDR3nt: TGTGCCTGGAGTGTCGGGACAGGGGCCTACGAGCAGTACTTC; CDR3aa: CAWSVGTGAYEQYF
v_gene: TRBV13; j_gene: TRBJ1-2; abundance: .; d_gene: TRBD1; CDR3nt: TGTGCCAGCAGCCTTACAGGGACAGGGGACTACTATGGCTACACCTTC; CDR3aa: CASSLTGTGDYYGYTF
v_gene: TRBV5-1; j_gene: TRBJ1-1; abundance: few; d_gene: .; CDR3nt: TGCGCCAGCAAACCCCTCTCCCCCTACTACACTGAAGCTTTCTTT; CDR3aa: CASKPLSPYYTEAFF
v_gene: TRBV5-1; j_gene: TRBJ1-2; abundance: few; d_gene: TRBD1; CDR3nt: TGCGCCAGCAGCTTGGACCCCGGGACAGGGACCTTCTATGGCTACACCTTC; CDR3aa: CASSLDPGTGTFYGYTF
v_gene: TRBV6-1; j_gene: TRBJ2-7; abundance: few; d_gene: .; CDR3nt: TGTGCCAGCACCCTCGGACTCCACCTCGGGGACGAGCAGTACTTC; CDR3aa: CASTLGLHLGDEQYF
v_gene: TRBV10-2; j_gene: TRBJ2-1; abundance: few; d_gene: .; CDR3nt: TGCGCCAGCACCCTTCTACCGAAGGCAGGGGGGAGAGATGAGCAGTTCTTC; CDR3aa: CASTLLPKAGGRDEQFF